This TCR beta chain was obtained from a study of cytomegalovirus exposure and HLA in healthy donors. This clone was seen just once. Its antigen is still unknown. 60 Vbeta and 13 Jbeta primers were used in PCR. The assay was immunoSEQ multiplex PCR, and TCRdb's table has in-frame clones only and misses some. The sample carries roughly 140,000 clones, roughly 82% recorded once. Study-wide findings and caveats: The study designated 150 or so TCR beta chains cytomegalovirus-associated. TCR beta V- and J-gene trimming was later associated with a missense DCLRE1C variant.

The CDR3 runs 15 residues. Germline assignment: CDR1 SGDLS and CDR2 YYNGEE. Trimming at V came to 3 bases and at J to 0 bases, leaving 0 bases not matched to a gene. This chain links TRBV9 with TRBJ2-2, with TRBD2 matching 9 bases. This receptor was taken from a man aged 25-45 years in good health and CMV-seropositive. The material sequenced was PBMCs. This CDR3 is CASSASGANTGELFF. The CDR3 DNA reads as TGTGCCAGCAGCGCTAGCGGGGCGAACACCGGGGAGCTGTTTTTT.